These T cell receptor beta chains were read from a single sample in a study of blood T cell repertoires in COVID-19. Profiling relied on immunoSEQ multiplex PCR, and the TCRdb table lists in-frame clones only, not all of them. The profile shows tens of thousands of clones, 85% to 90% of them singletons. Input material: peripheral blood. All receptors come from a man between 70 and 80 years old with active or convalescent COVID-19. CDR3s include the opening cysteine and the closing phenylalanine or tryptophan. D genes are given only for firm matches. Rows give clone size only sometimes, using once, few, many, or a class for an expanded clone.

TRBV19	.	.	TRBJ1-4	TGTGCCAGTATGGACGGGAGGACAACTAATGAAAAACTGTTTTTT	CASMDGRTTNEKLFF
TRBV4-1	.	.	TRBJ2-1	TGCGCCAGCAGCCAAGGCGCGGGCTCCTACAATGAGCAGTTCTTC	CASSQGAGSYNEQFF
TRBV30	.	TRBD2	TRBJ2-1	TGTGCCTGGGATTTAGCGGGTAGGGAGCAGTTCTTC	CAWDLAGREQFF
TRBV5-6	.	.	TRBJ2-7	TGTGCCAGCAGTCACGAGGGGGAACCCTACGAGCAGTACTTC	CASSHEGEPYEQYF
TRBV7-3	.	.	TRBJ2-5	TGTGCCAGCAGCTCGGGAGCGGGAGAGACCCAGTACTTC	CASSSGAGETQYF
TRBV28	.	.	TRBJ2-7	TGTGCCAGCAGTTTTCCCTCGACAGGAGTCTACGAGCAGTACTTC	CASSFPSTGVYEQYF
TRBV7-9	.	TRBD2	TRBJ2-7	TGTGCCAGCAGCTCAGCGGGAGCCGCCTACGAGCAGTACTTC	CASSSAGAAYEQYF
TRBV7-2	.	.	TRBJ1-3	TGTGCCAGCAGCCCAGCGACGGTTCGGAACACCATATATTTT	CASSPATVRNTIYF
TRBV4-1	.	TRBD2	TRBJ2-3	TGCGCCAGCAGCCGAGGAACTAGCGGGAGCCGAAGCACAGATACGCAGTATTTT	CASSRGTSGSRSTDTQYF
TRBV2	few	.	TRBJ1-1	TGTGCCAGCAGTGGTATGTTGGGGGCTGGCACTGAAGCTTTCTTT	CASSGMLGAGTEAFF
TRBV5-1	once	TRBD2	TRBJ2-7	TGCGCCAGCAGCTTCCTGGGACTAGCGGGACACGAGCAGTACTTC	CASSFLGLAGHEQYF
TRBV6-5	.	TRBD2	TRBJ2-2	TGTGCCAGCATAGGACTAGCGGTAAACACCGGGGAGCTGTTTTTT	CASIGLAVNTGELFF
TRBV6-5	.	.	TRBJ2-5	TGTGCCAGCACCGGCGGGGGCGTGGGGCAGACCCAGTACTTC	CASTGGGVGQTQYF
TRBV7-9	.	.	TRBJ2-1	TGTGCCAGCAGCTCCGGGTTATGGGAGCAGTTCTTC	CASSSGLWEQFF
TRBV28	few	.	TRBJ1-3	TGTGCCAGTAAGACATCTGGAAACACCATATATTTT	CASKTSGNTIYF
TRBV5-4	.	TRBD1	TRBJ2-7	TGTGCCAGCAGCTTGGCTGGGGACAGGGCCTACGAGCAGTACTTC	CASSLAGDRAYEQYF
TRBV13	.	.	TRBJ2-1	TGTGCCAGCAGCTTAGGTGGCAGGGGCAATGAGCAGTTCTTC	CASSLGGRGNEQFF
TRBV6-6	.	TRBD1	TRBJ1-5	TGTGCCAGCAGTCGTGGGACAGGGGAGAATCAGCCCCAGCATTTT	CASSRGTGENQPQHF
TRBV4-3	.	.	TRBJ2-3	TGCGCCAGCAGCCAAGACTCCAGTCGGAGGGCAGATACGCAGTATTTT	CASSQDSSRRADTQYF
TRBV29-1	few	TRBD1	TRBJ1-2	TGCAGCGTGAACAGGGGTCGGCAAGGCTACACCTTC	CSVNRGRQGYTF
TRBV9	.	.	TRBJ2-7	TGTGCCAGCAGCGTAGAGGCCAGGTCCTACGAGCAGTACTTC	CASSVEARSYEQYF
TRBV21-1	.	.	TRBJ2-7	TGTGCCAGCAGCAAAGGACAGAGGTACGAGCAGTACTTC	CASSKGQRYEQYF
TRBV5-1	.	TRBD1	TRBJ2-1	TGCGCCAGCAGCTTGGGGGACAGAGGGGAGCAGTTCTTC	CASSLGDRGEQFF
TRBV7-9	.	TRBD2	TRBJ2-1	TGTGCCAGCAGCTTTAGCGGGAGTCATGAGCAGTTCTTC	CASSFSGSHEQFF
TRBV7-9	.	TRBD2	TRBJ2-3	TGTGCCAGCAGCTTAGGAAGCGGGGGACGCACAGATACGCAGTATTTT	CASSLGSGGRTDTQYF
TRBV7-2	.	.	TRBJ2-3	TGTGCCAGCCAAAAGACAGGGACTAGCACAGATACGCAGTATTTT	CASQKTGTSTDTQYF
TRBV30	.	.	TRBJ2-5	TGTGCCTGGAGTGTACAAGGGGTTCGGCGCGAGACCCAGTACTTC	CAWSVQGVRRETQYF
TRBV18	.	.	TRBJ1-2	TGTGCCAGCTCACCACGACAGACGTCCAATGGCTACACCTTC	CASSPRQTSNGYTF
TRBV6-1	.	TRBD1	TRBJ2-5	TGTGCCAGCAGTGAAGGGGTAGGGGGACAGGGGAGAGAGACCCAGTACTTC	CASSEGVGGQGRETQYF
TRBV6-5	.	TRBD2	TRBJ2-7	TGTGCCAGCAGCGTAGCGGGCAACTACGAGCAGTACTTC	CASSVAGNYEQYF
TRBV5-6	.	.	TRBJ2-1	TGTGCCAGCAGCTCTAGGTTAACCAGCTCCTACAATGAGCAGTTCTTC	CASSSRLTSSYNEQFF
TRBV5-4	.	TRBD2	TRBJ2-3	TGTGCCAGCAGTAAGACTAGCGGGTCGACAGATACGCAGTATTTT	CASSKTSGSTDTQYF